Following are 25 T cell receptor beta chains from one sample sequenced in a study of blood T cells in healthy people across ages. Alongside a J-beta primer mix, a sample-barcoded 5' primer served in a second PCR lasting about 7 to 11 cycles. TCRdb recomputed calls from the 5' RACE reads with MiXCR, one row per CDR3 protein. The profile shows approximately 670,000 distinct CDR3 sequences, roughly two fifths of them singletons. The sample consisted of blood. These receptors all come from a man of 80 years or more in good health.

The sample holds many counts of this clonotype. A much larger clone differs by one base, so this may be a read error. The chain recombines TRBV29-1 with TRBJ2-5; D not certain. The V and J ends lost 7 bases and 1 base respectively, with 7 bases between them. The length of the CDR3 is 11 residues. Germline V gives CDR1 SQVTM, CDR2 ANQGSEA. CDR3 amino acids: CSGAFQETQYF. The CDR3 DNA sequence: TGCAGCGGTGCATTCCAAGAGACCCAGTACTTC.

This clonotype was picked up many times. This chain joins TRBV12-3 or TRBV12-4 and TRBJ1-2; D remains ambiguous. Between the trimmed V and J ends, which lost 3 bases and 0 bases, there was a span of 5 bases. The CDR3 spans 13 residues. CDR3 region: CASSLGTNYGYTF. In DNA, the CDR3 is TGTGCCAGCAGTTTGGGGACTAACTATGGCTACACCTTC.

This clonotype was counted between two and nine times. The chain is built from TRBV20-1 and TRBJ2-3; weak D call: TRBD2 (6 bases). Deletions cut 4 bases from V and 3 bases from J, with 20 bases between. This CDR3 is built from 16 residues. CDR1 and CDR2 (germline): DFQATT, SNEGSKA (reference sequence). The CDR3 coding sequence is TGCAGTGCTAACTCTGTGGTGGGGGGAGTTACAGATACGCAGTATTTT. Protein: CSANSVVGGVTDTQYF.

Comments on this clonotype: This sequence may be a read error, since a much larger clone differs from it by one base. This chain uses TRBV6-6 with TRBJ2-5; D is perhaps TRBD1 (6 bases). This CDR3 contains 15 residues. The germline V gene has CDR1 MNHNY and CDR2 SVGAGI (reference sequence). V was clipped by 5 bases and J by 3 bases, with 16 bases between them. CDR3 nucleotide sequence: TGTGCCAGCAGTCCCGCCCCCGGGACAAAAGAGACCCAGTACTTC. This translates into CASSPAPGTKETQYF.

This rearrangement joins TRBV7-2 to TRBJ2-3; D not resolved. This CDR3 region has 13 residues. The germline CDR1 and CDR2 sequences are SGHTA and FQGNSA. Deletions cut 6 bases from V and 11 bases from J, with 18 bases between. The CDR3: CASRLVGSAGQYF. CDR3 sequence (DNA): TGTGCCAGCAGGCTAGTTGGGTCAGCTGGGCAGTATTTT.

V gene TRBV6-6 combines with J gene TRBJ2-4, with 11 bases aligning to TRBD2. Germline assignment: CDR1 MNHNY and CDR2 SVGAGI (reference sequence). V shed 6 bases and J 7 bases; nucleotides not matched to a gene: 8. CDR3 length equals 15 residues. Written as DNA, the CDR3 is TGTGCCAGCAGCCCGACTAGCGGGGTGGGGAACATTCAGTACTTC. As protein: CASSPTSGVGNIQYF.

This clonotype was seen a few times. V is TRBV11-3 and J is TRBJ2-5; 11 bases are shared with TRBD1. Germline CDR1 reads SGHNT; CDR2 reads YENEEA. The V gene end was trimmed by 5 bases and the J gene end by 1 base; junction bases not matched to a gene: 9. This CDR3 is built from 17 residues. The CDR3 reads CASSVRSGTGGQETQYF. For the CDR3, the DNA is TGTGCCAGCAGCGTACGTTCTGGGACAGGGGGCCAAGAGACCCAGTACTTC. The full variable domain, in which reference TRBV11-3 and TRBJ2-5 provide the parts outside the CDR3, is EAGVVQSPRYKIIEKKQPVAFWCNPISGHNTLYWYLQNLGQGPELLIRYENEEAVDDSQLPKDRFSAERLKGVDSTLKIQPAELGDSAVYLCASSVRSGTGGQETQYFGPGTRLLVL.

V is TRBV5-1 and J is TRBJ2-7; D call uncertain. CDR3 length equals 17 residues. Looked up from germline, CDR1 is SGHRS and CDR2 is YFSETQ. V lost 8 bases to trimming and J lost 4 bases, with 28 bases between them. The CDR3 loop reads CASQPAYFIMDGYEQYF. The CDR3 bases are TGCGCCAGTCAGCCAGCTTATTTCATTATGGACGGTTACGAGCAGTACTTC.

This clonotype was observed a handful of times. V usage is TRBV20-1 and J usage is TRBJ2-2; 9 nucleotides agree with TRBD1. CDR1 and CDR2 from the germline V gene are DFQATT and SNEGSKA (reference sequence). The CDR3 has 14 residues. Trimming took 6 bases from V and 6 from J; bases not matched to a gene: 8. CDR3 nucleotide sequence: TGCAGTGCCGCCGGGACAGGGCGGGCCGGGGAGCTGTTTTTT. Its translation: CSAAGTGRAGELFF.

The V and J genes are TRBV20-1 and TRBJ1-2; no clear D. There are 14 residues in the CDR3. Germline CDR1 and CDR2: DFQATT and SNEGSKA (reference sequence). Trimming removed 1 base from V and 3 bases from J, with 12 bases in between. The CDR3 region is CSARVGGLDYGYTF. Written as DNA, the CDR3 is TGCAGTGCTAGAGTCGGAGGGTTGGACTATGGCTACACCTTC.

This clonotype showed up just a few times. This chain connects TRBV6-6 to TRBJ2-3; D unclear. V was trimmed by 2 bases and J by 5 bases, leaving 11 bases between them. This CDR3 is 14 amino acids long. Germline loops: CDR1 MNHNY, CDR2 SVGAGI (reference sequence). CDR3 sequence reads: CASSYPSVIDTQYF. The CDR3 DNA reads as TGTGCCAGCAGTTACCCCTCCGTCATAGATACGCAGTATTTT.

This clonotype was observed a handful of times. CDR3 coding DNA: TGTGCCATCAGGAGGACTAGCGGGAGTAGGGATGAGCAGTTCTTC. It yields the protein CAIRRTSGSRDEQFF. The rearrangement links TRBV10-3 to TRBJ2-1, with 13 nucleotides matching TRBD2. Trimming removed 6 bases from V and 8 bases from J; junction bases left unmatched: 7. CDR3 length: 15 amino acids. Germline V gene lookup returns CDR1 ENHRY and CDR2 SYGVKD.

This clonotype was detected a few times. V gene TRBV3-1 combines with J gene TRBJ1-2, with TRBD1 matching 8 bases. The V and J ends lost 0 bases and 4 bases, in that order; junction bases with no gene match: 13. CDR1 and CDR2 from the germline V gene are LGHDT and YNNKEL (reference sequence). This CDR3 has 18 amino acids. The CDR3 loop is CASSQESRGQGAIYGYTF. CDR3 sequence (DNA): TGTGCCAGCAGCCAAGAATCTAGGGGGCAGGGGGCAATCTATGGCTACACCTTC. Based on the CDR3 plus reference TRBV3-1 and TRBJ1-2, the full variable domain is DTAVSQTPKYLVTQMGNDKSIKCEQNLGHDTMYWYKQDSKKFLKIMFSYNNKELIINETVPNRFSPKSPDKAHLNLHINSLELGDSAVYFCASSQESRGQGAIYGYTFGSGTRLTVV.

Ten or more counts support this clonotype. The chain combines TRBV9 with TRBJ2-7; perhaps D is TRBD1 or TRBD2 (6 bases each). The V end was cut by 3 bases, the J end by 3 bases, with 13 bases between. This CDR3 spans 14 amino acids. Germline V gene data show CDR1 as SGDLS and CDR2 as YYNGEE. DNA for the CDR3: TGTGCCAGCAGCGAGGGGGAGGTGAACTACGAGCAGTACTTC. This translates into CASSEGEVNYEQYF.

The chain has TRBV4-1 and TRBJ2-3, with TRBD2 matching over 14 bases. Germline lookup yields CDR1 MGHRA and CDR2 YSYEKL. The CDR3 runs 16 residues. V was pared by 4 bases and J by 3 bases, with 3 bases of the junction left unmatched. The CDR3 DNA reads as TGCGCCAGCAGCCGACTAGCGGGGGGGCCAACAGATACGCAGTATTTT. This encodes CASSRLAGGPTDTQYF.

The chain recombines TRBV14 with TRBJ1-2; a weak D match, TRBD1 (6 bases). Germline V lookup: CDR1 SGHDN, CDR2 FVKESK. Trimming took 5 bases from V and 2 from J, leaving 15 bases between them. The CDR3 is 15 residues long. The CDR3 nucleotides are TGTGCCAGCAGCAACGTTGACAGGAGCAACTATGGCTACACCTTC. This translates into CASSNVDRSNYGYTF.

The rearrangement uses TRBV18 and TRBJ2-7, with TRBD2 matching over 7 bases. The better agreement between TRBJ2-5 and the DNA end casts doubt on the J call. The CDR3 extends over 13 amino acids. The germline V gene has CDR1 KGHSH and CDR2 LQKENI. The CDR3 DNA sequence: TGTGCCAGCTCACCAGGGGAGGGTGAGACCCAGTACTTC. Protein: CASSPGEGETQYF.

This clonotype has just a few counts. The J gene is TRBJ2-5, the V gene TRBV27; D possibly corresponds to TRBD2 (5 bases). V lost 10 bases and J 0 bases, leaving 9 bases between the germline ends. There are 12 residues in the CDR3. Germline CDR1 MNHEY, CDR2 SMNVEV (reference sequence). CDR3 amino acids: CAMRADQETQYF. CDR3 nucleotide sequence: TGTGCCATGAGGGCGGACCAAGAGACCCAGTACTTC.

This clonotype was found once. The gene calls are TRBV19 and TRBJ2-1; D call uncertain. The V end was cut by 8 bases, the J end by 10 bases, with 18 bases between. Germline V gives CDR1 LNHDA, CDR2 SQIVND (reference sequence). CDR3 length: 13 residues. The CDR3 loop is CASARTTLKEQFF. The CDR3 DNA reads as TGTGCCAGTGCCCGAACAACCCTAAAGGAGCAGTTCTTC.

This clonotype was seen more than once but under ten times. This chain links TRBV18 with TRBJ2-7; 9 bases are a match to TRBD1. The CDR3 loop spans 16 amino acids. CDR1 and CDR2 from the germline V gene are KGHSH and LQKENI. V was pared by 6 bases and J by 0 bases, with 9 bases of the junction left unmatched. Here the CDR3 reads CASSTTGQGGSYEQYF. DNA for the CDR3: TGTGCCAGCTCGACCACGGGACAGGGAGGCTCCTACGAGCAGTACTTC.

The CDR3 DNA reads as TGTGCCAGCAGTTATAGTCTGGCGGGAGGGGACACGCAGTATTTT. It codes for CASSYSLAGGDTQYF. The chain joins TRBV6-2 or TRBV6-3 to TRBJ2-3; 9 bases are shared with TRBD2. Losses at the gene ends were 3 bases for V and 9 bases for J; bases not matched to a gene: 10. Germline assignment: CDR1 MNHEY and CDR2 SVGEGT. The CDR3 is 15 amino acids.

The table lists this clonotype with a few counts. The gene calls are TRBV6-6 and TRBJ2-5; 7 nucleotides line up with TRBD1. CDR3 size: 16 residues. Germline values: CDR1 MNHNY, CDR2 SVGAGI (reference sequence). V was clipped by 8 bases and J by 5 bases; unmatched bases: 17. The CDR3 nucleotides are TGTGCCAGCGCCACCTCCTTGGGCAGGGGGATGGAGACCCAGTACTTC. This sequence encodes CASATSLGRGMETQYF.

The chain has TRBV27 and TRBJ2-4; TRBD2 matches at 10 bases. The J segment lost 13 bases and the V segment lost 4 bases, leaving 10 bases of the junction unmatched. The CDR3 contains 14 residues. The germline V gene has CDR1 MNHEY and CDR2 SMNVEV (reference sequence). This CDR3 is CASSSKLAGIQQYF. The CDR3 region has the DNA TGTGCCAGCAGTTCAAAACTAGCGGGAATACAGCAGTACTTC.

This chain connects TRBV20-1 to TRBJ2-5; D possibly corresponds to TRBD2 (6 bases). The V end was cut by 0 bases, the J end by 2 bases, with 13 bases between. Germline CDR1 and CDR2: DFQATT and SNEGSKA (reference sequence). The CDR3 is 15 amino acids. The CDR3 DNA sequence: TGCAGTGCTAGAGAGGACTTCGGGGGACAAGAGACCCAGTACTTC. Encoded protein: CSAREDFGGQETQYF.

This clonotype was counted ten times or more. CDR3 coding DNA: TGCAGCGACGGCTATGGGGAGACCCAGTACTTC. Translated: CSDGYGETQYF. V usage is TRBV29-1 and J usage is TRBJ2-5; D gene uncertain. Germline V CDR1 and CDR2: SQVTM, ANQGSEA. The V and J ends lost 7 bases and 5 bases respectively, with 11 bases between them. The CDR3 totals 11 residues. Together with reference TRBV29-1 and TRBJ2-5, the CDR3 gives the full variable domain: SAVISQKPSRDICQRGTSLTIQCQVDSQVTMMFWYRQQPGQSLTLIATANQGSEATYESGFVIDKFPISRPNLTFSTLTVSNMSPEDSSIYLCSDGYGETQYFGPGTRLLVL.